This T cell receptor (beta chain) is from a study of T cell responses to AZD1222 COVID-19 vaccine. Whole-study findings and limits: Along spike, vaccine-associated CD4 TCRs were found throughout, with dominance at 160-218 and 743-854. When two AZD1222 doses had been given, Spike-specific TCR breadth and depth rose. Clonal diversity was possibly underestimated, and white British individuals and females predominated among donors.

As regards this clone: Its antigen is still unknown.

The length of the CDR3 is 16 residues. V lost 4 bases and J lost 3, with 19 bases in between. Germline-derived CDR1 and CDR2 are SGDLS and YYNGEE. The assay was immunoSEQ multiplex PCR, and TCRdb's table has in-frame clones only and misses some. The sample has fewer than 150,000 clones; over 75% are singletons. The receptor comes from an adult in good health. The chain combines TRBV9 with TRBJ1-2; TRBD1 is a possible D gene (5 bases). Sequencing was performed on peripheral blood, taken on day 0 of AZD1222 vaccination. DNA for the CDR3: TGTGCCAGCAGCTACTCAGGGACCCTGGTATACTATGGCTACACCTTC. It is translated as CASSYSGTLVYYGYTF.